What follows are 20 T cell receptor beta chains derived from one specimen sequenced in a study of T cells in women clearing cervical HPV infection. The assay was immunoSEQ multiplex PCR, and TCRdb's table has in-frame clones only and misses some. This sample contains some 32,000 clones. Sequenced: blood buffy coat. Source of these receptors: a woman between 18 and 75 years old with a cervical HPV16 infection that either progressed to CIN3+ or cleared (not recorded which).

Notes on this clone: The read ends 3 residues shy of where the CDR3 ends; the end is completed using the germline J gene. The sample contains more than one DNA sequence encoding this CDR3. The V call is TRBV7-8, the J call TRBJ1-2, with 10 bases fitting TRBD1. The length of the CDR3 is 16 residues. J lost 6 bases, V lost 2 bases, and 9 bases had no gene match. Looked up from germline, CDR1 is SGHVS and CDR2 is FQNEAQ. The CDR3 is CASSLTGTGVIDGYTF. The CDR3 bases that were read are TGTGCCAGCAGCTTAACCGGGACAGGGGTAATAGATGGC.

Details on this clone: The CDR3 is cut off 3 residues early in the read; its end comes from the germline J gene. This chain joins TRBV6-2 or TRBV6-3 and TRBJ2-4; unclear D gene. Germline-derived CDR1 and CDR2 are MNHEY and SVGEGT. The CDR3 loop spans 12 amino acids. The chain's CDR3 is CASSYQSYGQYF. CDR3 DNA (partial): TGTGCCAGCAGTTATCAGTCTTATGGT.

Comments on this clone: The read gets to within 3 residues of the CDR3 end, and the germline J gene fills in the rest. The genes are TRBV18 and TRBJ1-1; no firm D call. The CDR3 loop spans 15 amino acids. Germline CDR1 KGHSH, CDR2 LQKENI. V lost 0 bases and J lost 0, with 8 bases in between. CDR3 residues: CASSPPGFLNTEAFF. The sequenced CDR3 bases are TGTGCCAGCTCACCACCGGGCTTTTTGAACACTGAA.

Points on this clone: The read halts 3 residues ahead of the CDR3 end, with the missing end drawn from the germline J gene. The V call is TRBV11-3, the J call TRBJ2-5, with 8 bases lining up with TRBD2. Germline CDR1 is SGHNT and CDR2 is YENEEA. Trimming at V came to 4 bases and at J to 5 bases, leaving 6 bases not matched to a gene. This CDR3 contains 14 residues. CDR3 DNA, as far as it was read: TGTGCCAGCAGCTCTCGAAGCGGGGGCGAGACC. Its translation is CASSSRSGGET. The CDR3 as a whole reads CASSSRSGGETQYF.

As to this clone: The read ends 3 residues before the CDR3 terminus; that terminus is restored from the germline J gene. V usage is TRBV18 and J usage is TRBJ1-5; the D gene is possibly TRBD1 (6 bases). Germline assignment: CDR1 KGHSH and CDR2 LQKENI. CDR3 size: 14 residues. The DNA read from the CDR3 is TGTGCCAGCTCACCTCAGGGGCTTCCTTCTCCC. As protein: CASSPQGLPSP. The complete CDR3 reads CASSPQGLPSPQHF.

Remarks on this clone: The observed sequence ends 3 residues before the CDR3 terminus, with the missing tail filled in from the germline J gene. The chain links TRBV2 to TRBJ1-5; D might be TRBD1 (6 bases). CDR3 length equals 15 residues. CDR1 and CDR2 from the germline V gene are SNHLY and FYNNEI. Trimming took off 5 bases at V and 4 bases at J, with 15 bases between the two ends. The CDR3 here is CASSIQGSSNQPQHF. Partial CDR3 DNA: TGTGCCAGCAGTATACAGGGCTCATCAAATCAGCCC.

CDR3 bases read: TGTGCCAGCAGCCGGGGAGGCGAG. Its protein is CASSRGGE. The full CDR3 reads CASSRGGEQYF. The chain joins TRBV5-8 to TRBJ2-7, with D perhaps matching TRBD2 (6 bases). The read finishes 3 residues shy of the CDR3 end, and the germline J gene is used to complete it. The germline V gene encodes CDR1 SGHTS and CDR2 YDEGEE. The CDR3 runs to 11 residues. The germline V and J ends were trimmed by 4 bases and 6 bases, with 8 bases remaining between them.

The CDR3: CASSRGGNEKLFF. Incomplete CDR3 DNA: TGTGCCAGCAGCCGGGGGGGTAATGAAAAG. The chain employs TRBV7-2 and TRBJ2-2; 8 nucleotides align to TRBD2. The CDR3 goes on 3 residues after the read ends, and that part is filled in from the germline J gene. The CDR3 extends over 13 amino acids. Germline CDR1 reads SGHTA; CDR2 reads FQGNSA.

The CDR3 region is CASRSRDTASYEQYF. The CDR3 bases that were read are TGTGCCAGTAGGAGCCGGGACACTGCCTCCTACGAG. The gene calls are TRBV19 and TRBJ2-7; a weak D match, TRBD1 (6 bases). The CDR3 end lies 3 residues beyond the end of the read and is filled in from the germline J gene. Germline CDR1 reads LNHDA; CDR2 reads SQIVND (reference sequence). The CDR3 runs to 15 residues. V lost 6 bases and J 0 bases, leaving 15 bases between the germline ends.

Comments on this clone: The read ends 3 residues before the CDR3 terminus; that terminus is restored from the germline J gene. This sequence joins TRBV3-1 (or the pseudogene TRBV3-2) and TRBJ2-7; D remains ambiguous. Trimming left V 3 bases short and J 3 bases short, with 12 bases between. The CDR3 has 14 residues. Germline CDR1 and CDR2: LGHDT and YNNKEL (reference sequence). The sequenced part of the CDR3 DNA is TGTGCCAGCAGCCATGGTAGAGCGATCTACGAG. Translating it yields CASSHGRAIYE. In full, the CDR3 is CASSHGRAIYEQYF.

Comments on this clone: The read is 3 residues too short to cover the CDR3 end, so that end is filled in from the germline J gene. This chain links TRBV2 with TRBJ1-4, with 8 bases fitting TRBD1. The CDR3 contains 15 residues. Germline-derived CDR1 and CDR2 are SNHLY and FYNNEI. The CDR3 bases that were read are TGTGCCAGCAGCGGACAGGGAAAAAGTAATTCACCA. Protein product: CASSGQGKSNSP. The CDR3 reads in full as CASSGQGKSNSPLFF.

To note about this clone: Sequencing ends 3 residues short of the CDR3 end; the germline J gene provides the rest. This sequence joins TRBV7-3 and TRBJ1-2; possibly TRBD1 for D (5 bases). The CDR3 is made up of 15 amino acids. CDR1 and CDR2 (germline): SGHTA, FQGTGA. The CDR3 reads CASSQVSGERSDYTF. Incomplete CDR3 DNA: TGTGCCAGCAGCCAAGTATCGGGGGAACGCAGTGAC.

Worth noting for this clone: The read terminates 3 residues ahead of where the CDR3 ends, so the germline J gene completes it. This same CDR3 is encoded by further DNA sequences in the sample. The rearrangement links TRBV2 to TRBJ1-2, with 7 bases aligning to TRBD1. The CDR3 has 13 residues. Germline assignment: CDR1 SNHLY and CDR2 FYNNEI. The sequenced CDR3 bases are TGTGCCAGCGGTCCTGACAGGGTAGGAGGA. Its translation: CASGPDRVGG. The whole CDR3 reads CASGPDRVGGYTF. Combining the CDR3 with reference TRBV2 and TRBJ1-2 gives the whole variable domain EPEVTQTPSHQVTQMGQEVILRCVPISNHLYFYWYRQILGQKVEFLVSFYNNEISEKSEIFDDQFSVERPDGSNFTLKIRSTKLEDSAMYFCASGPDRVGGYTFGSGTRLTVV.

With respect to this clone: Sequencing ends 3 residues short of the CDR3 end; the germline J gene provides the rest. V and J are TRBV19 and TRBJ1-2; tentatively, D is TRBD1 (5 bases). Germline V gives CDR1 LNHDA, CDR2 SQIVND (reference sequence). The CDR3 is made up of 17 amino acids. Partial CDR3 DNA: TGTGCCAGTAGTACGAGACTAGCGGGGGGTGGATCGCATGAC. Protein product: CASSTRLAGGGSHD. The entire CDR3 sequence reads CASSTRLAGGGSHDYTF.

A note on this clone: The CDR3 goes on 3 residues after the read ends, and that part is filled in from the germline J gene. V usage is TRBV12-3 or TRBV12-4 and J usage is TRBJ2-2; 14 nucleotides line up with TRBD2. Unmatched junction bases numbered 11, after V lost 6 bases and J lost 5 bases. This CDR3 contains 18 residues. The CDR3 spells CASSNGLAGGWGTGELFF. Partial CDR3 DNA: TGTGCCAGCAGCAACGGACTAGCGGGGGGATGGGGTACCGGGGAG.

Concerning this clone: The DNA ends 3 residues before the CDR3 does, and the rest of the CDR3 is filled in from the germline J gene. The chain is built from TRBV5-1 and TRBJ2-3; 14 bases are a match to TRBD2. Germline V gene sequence: CDR1 SGHRS, CDR2 YFSETQ. CDR3 length equals 15 residues. The CDR3 spells CASSPGTSGGSTQYF. The sequenced part of the CDR3 DNA is TGCGCCAGCAGTCCCGGGACTAGCGGGGGAAGCACG.

On this clone: The DNA ends 3 residues before the CDR3 does, and the rest of the CDR3 is filled in from the germline J gene. This chain uses TRBV5-1 with TRBJ1-2, with unresolved D. Germline V gives CDR1 SGHRS, CDR2 YFSETQ. The CDR3 extends over 15 amino acids. V dropped 0 bases and J dropped 3 bases, with 12 bases sitting between them. The part of the CDR3 DNA that was read is TGCGCCAGCAGCTTGGGACTTGCGATCGACTATGGC. This codes for CASSLGLAIDYG. The CDR3 as a whole reads CASSLGLAIDYGYTF.

Details on this clone: The read ends 3 residues early relative to the CDR3; the germline J gene fills the gap. V gene TRBV19 combines with J gene TRBJ1-2; D gene ambiguous. Per germline, CDR1 LNHDA and CDR2 SQIVND (reference sequence). Trimming removed 5 bases from V and 3 bases from J, with 13 bases in between. This CDR3 region has 14 residues. The sequenced CDR3 bases are TGTGCCAGTAGTCCTCGGACTGATTACTATGGC. Translating gives CASSPRTDYYG. The CDR3, in full, reads CASSPRTDYYGYTF.

In regard to this clone: Additional DNA sequences in this sample encode the identical CDR3. Incomplete CDR3 DNA: TGTGCCATCAGTGAGCCCCAGCGGCGGGACACC. As protein: CAISEPQRRDT. The whole CDR3 reads CAISEPQRRDTIYF. The V call is TRBV10-3, the J call TRBJ1-3; unclear D gene. Read data end 3 residues before the CDR3 end; the end is taken from the germline J gene. Deletions cut 2 bases from V and 8 bases from J, with 13 bases between. From germline, CDR1 is ENHRY and CDR2 SYGVKD. This CDR3 contains 14 residues.

A note on this clone: Coverage ceases 3 residues before the CDR3 finishes, and the germline J gene fills in the end. The rearrangement links TRBV5-6 to TRBJ1-2; 7 positions agree with TRBD1. Germline V gene lookup returns CDR1 SGHDT and CDR2 YYEEEE. The CDR3 runs 15 residues. With 0 bases clipped from V and 4 bases from J, the junction kept 6 bases outside the gene matches. CDR3 sequence reads: CASSLAPTGSYGYTF. The sequenced part of the CDR3 DNA is TGTGCCAGCAGCTTGGCCCCGACAGGGAGCTATGGC.